This is a list of T cell receptor beta chains from one sample in a study of cytomegalovirus exposure and HLA in healthy donors. The repertoire was sequenced with immunoSEQ multiplex PCR; TCRdb's copy has only in-frame clones and lacks some. Of about 76,000 clones detected, approximately 95% appear once; the ten largest clones hold roughly 1.6%. Sequenced material: PBMCs. The receptors come from a man between 18 and 29 years old in good health and CMV-seropositive. CDR3s include the opening cysteine and the closing phenylalanine or tryptophan. A D gene is named only where the DNA matches it firmly. Only some rows state a clone size, as once, few, many or a class for expanded clones.

v_call	clone_size	j_call	d_call	cdr3_aa	cdr3_nt
TRBV6-6	-	TRBJ1-5	-	CASSPGQTGNQPQHF	TGTGCCAGCAGCCCGGGACAAACGGGCAATCAGCCCCAGCATTTT
TRBV9	-	TRBJ2-2	TRBD1	CASSVDRGRTGELFF	TGTGCCAGCAGCGTCGACAGGGGTCGGACCGGGGAGCTGTTTTTT
TRBV10-3	-	TRBJ1-4	-	CATASGQRDEKLFF	TGTGCCACCGCTTCAGGGCAAAGGGATGAAAAACTGTTTTTT
TRBV5-1	-	TRBJ2-5	TRBD1	CASGSGGPGETQYF	TGCGCCAGCGGGTCAGGGGGCCCGGGGGAGACCCAGTACTTC
TRBV28	-	TRBJ2-3	TRBD2	CASSLYTSGRSDTQYF	TGTGCCAGCAGTTTATACACTAGCGGGAGATCAGATACGCAGTATTTT
TRBV5-4	-	TRBJ2-5	-	CASSPVPVETQYF	TGTGCCAGCAGCCCTGTCCCCGTTGAGACCCAGTACTTC
TRBV5-1	-	TRBJ1-2	TRBD1	CASSADRGLDYGYTF	TGCGCCAGCAGTGCGGATAGGGGGCTTGACTATGGCTACACCTTC
TRBV27	-	TRBJ1-2	-	CASRSAVWGGNYGYTF	TGTGCCAGCAGATCCGCTGTCTGGGGCGGTAACTATGGCTACACCTTC
TRBV15	-	TRBJ2-2	TRBD2	CATSPGGSHTGELFF	TGTGCCACCAGCCCGGGGGGGTCGCACACCGGGGAGCTGTTTTTT
TRBV20-1	-	TRBJ2-1	-	CSARRAKQFF	TGCAGTGCTAGGAGGGCAAAGCAGTTCTTC
TRBV5-5	-	TRBJ1-2	-	CASSLMRERGYTF	TGTGCCAGCAGCTTGATGAGGGAACGGGGCTACACCTTC
TRBV15	-	TRBJ2-1	TRBD1	CATSTSRTGLANEQFF	TGTGCCACCAGCACCAGCAGGACAGGGTTGGCGAATGAGCAGTTCTTC
TRBV5-1	-	TRBJ1-2	TRBD1	CASSLGNRGPFYGYTF	TGCGCCAGCAGCTTGGGTAACAGGGGGCCTTTCTATGGCTACACCTTC
TRBV30	-	TRBJ1-5	-	CAWSVGANQPQHF	TGTGCCTGGTCTGTGGGGGCGAATCAGCCCCAGCATTTT
TRBV9	few	TRBJ1-1	-	CASSVVAQGSKTEAFF	TGTGCCAGCAGCGTAGTTGCCCAGGGAAGTAAGACTGAAGCTTTCTTT
TRBV6-1	-	TRBJ2-3	-	CASSDGAGRTDTQYF	TGTGCCAGCAGTGATGGGGCAGGGAGGACAGATACGCAGTATTTT
TRBV5-4	-	TRBJ1-5	-	CASSSDGRVSQPQHF	TGTGCCAGCAGCTCTGACGGCAGGGTGAGTCAGCCCCAGCATTTT
TRBV5-1	-	TRBJ2-6	TRBD1	CASSVGPGQGGPGANVLTF	TGCGCCAGCAGCGTGGGACCGGGACAGGGGGGACCTGGGGCCAACGTCCTGACTTTC
TRBV9	-	TRBJ2-1	-	CASSVEASDHNEQFF	TGTGCCAGCAGCGTAGAGGCTAGCGACCACAATGAGCAGTTCTTC
TRBV7-9	-	TRBJ2-7	TRBD2	CASSPTSGPGEQYF	TGTGCCAGCAGCCCGACTAGCGGCCCGGGAGAGCAGTACTTC
TRBV2	-	TRBJ2-1	-	CASSSTRGNEQFF	TGTGCCAGCAGCTCGACCAGGGGTAATGAGCAGTTCTTC
TRBV6-5	-	TRBJ2-5	-	CASSPGYPPETQYF	TGTGCCAGCAGCCCAGGCTACCCTCCAGAGACCCAGTACTTC
TRBV7-8	-	TRBJ2-1	TRBD2	CASSYSGTILHNEQFF	TGTGCCAGCAGCTATAGCGGGACTATCCTCCACAATGAGCAGTTCTTC
TRBV2	-	TRBJ1-1	-	CASSQTGLNTEAFF	TGTGCCAGCAGTCAGACAGGATTGAACACTGAAGCTTTCTTT
TRBV27	-	TRBJ1-1	-	CASSFGHGTEAFF	TGTGCCAGCAGTTTCGGACATGGGACTGAAGCTTTCTTT
TRBV18	-	TRBJ2-2	-	CASSTGLNTGELFF	TGTGCCAGCTCAACCGGACTGAACACCGGGGAGCTGTTTTTT
TRBV28	-	TRBJ2-5	-	CASSRARTQYF	TGTGCCAGCAGCCGCGCGAGGACCCAGTACTTC
TRBV18	-	TRBJ2-5	TRBD2	CASSQVTSGGAKTQYF	TGTGCCAGCTCACAAGTGACTAGCGGGGGGGCAAAGACCCAGTACTTC
TRBV15	-	TRBJ2-1	-	CATSRDPPGLYNEQFF	TGTGCCACCAGCAGAGATCCCCCGGGACTTTACAATGAGCAGTTCTTC
TRBV13	-	TRBJ2-5	-	CASSGGQETQYF	TGTGCCAGCAGCGGCGGACAAGAGACCCAGTACTTC
TRBV7-6	-	TRBJ2-5	-	CASSFRLELKETQYF	TGTGCCAGCAGCTTCCGACTAGAGCTAAAAGAGACCCAGTACTTC
TRBV18	-	TRBJ2-3	TRBD2	CASSTQTSGNTDTQYF	TGTGCCAGCTCAACCCAGACTAGCGGGAACACAGATACGCAGTATTTT
TRBV28	-	TRBJ2-7	-	CASSPPGSTYEQYF	TGTGCCAGCAGTCCCCCTGGCTCCACCTACGAGCAGTACTTC
TRBV29-1	-	TRBJ2-1	-	CSVDKSIGGTEQFF	TGCAGCGTTGATAAGTCTATTGGCGGTACGGAGCAGTTCTTC
TRBV19	-	TRBJ1-2	TRBD1	CASSSPRQGNYGYTF	TGTGCCAGTAGTTCCCCCCGACAGGGTAACTATGGCTACACCTTC
TRBV5-1	once	TRBJ2-5	-	CASSPAGNQETQYF	TGCGCCAGCAGCCCGGCGGGTAACCAAGAGACCCAGTACTTC
TRBV28	-	TRBJ2-3	TRBD2	CASSFGTSSYTDTQYF	TGTGCCAGCAGTTTTGGGACTAGCTCTTACACAGATACGCAGTATTTT
TRBV27	-	TRBJ2-3	-	CASSLTPLAVSTDTQYF	TGTGCCAGCAGTTTAACCCCGCTCGCAGTTAGCACAGATACGCAGTATTTT
TRBV25-1	-	TRBJ2-5	TRBD2	CASSEGTSGRGETQYF	TGTGCCAGCAGTGAAGGGACTAGCGGGAGGGGTGAGACCCAGTACTTC
TRBV2	-	TRBJ2-7	TRBD2	CASRTGTSFYEQYF	TGTGCCAGCAGGACCGGGACTAGCTTCTACGAGCAGTACTTC
TRBV5-1	-	TRBJ2-3	TRBD2	CASSLYSGGYTDTQYF	TGCGCCAGCAGCTTATATAGCGGGGGTTACACAGATACGCAGTATTTT
TRBV4-2	-	TRBJ2-7	-	CASSQDYVSPGTDF	TGTGCCAGCAGCCAAGATTACGTCTCCCCAGGAACCGACTTC
TRBV5-1	-	TRBJ2-5	TRBD2	CASSPGRGGETQYF	TGCGCCAGCAGCCCCGGGCGGGGGGGAGAGACCCAGTACTTC
TRBV11-2	once	TRBJ2-7	TRBD1	CASSLAGGNYEQYF	TGTGCCAGCAGCTTAGCAGGGGGAAACTACGAGCAGTACTTC
TRBV2	-	TRBJ1-5	-	CASSDRALSNQPQHF	TGTGCCAGCAGTGACAGGGCTCTTAGCAATCAGCCCCAGCATTTT
TRBV5-1	-	TRBJ2-6	-	CASSLADFSGANVLTF	TGCGCCAGCAGCTTGGCCGACTTCTCTGGGGCCAACGTCCTGACTTTC
TRBV12-1	-	TRBJ1-1	-	CASSFEGGATEAFF	TGTGCCAGCAGCTTTGAGGGGGGGGCGACTGAAGCTTTCTTT
TRBV28	-	TRBJ1-1	-	CASSSPTGIPNTEAFF	TGTGCCAGCAGTTCCCCTACAGGGATACCGAACACTGAAGCTTTCTTT
TRBV5-1	-	TRBJ1-2	-	CASSAGTIYGYTF	TGCGCCAGCAGCGCAGGGACAATCTATGGCTACACCTTC
TRBV10-1	-	TRBJ2-3	-	CASSPGLDTQYF	TGCGCCAGCAGCCCGGGACTAGATACGCAGTATTTT
TRBV15	-	TRBJ1-5	-	CATSRDRTFDQPQHF	TGTGCCACCAGCAGAGACAGGACTTTCGATCAGCCCCAGCATTTT
TRBV30	-	TRBJ1-1	-	CAWSVASRDTEAFF	TGTGCCTGGAGTGTAGCCAGTCGGGACACTGAAGCTTTCTTT
TRBV6-6	-	TRBJ2-7	TRBD1	CASRRGTGGYEQYF	TGTGCCAGCAGAAGAGGGACAGGGGGATACGAGCAGTACTTC